Sequencing of this TCR beta chain was carried out in a study of blood T cell repertoires in COVID-19. Study background: The origin of the acute and convalescent COVID-19 samples was the United States, Italy and Spain. In each case, the material was cDNA or gDNA derived from T cells, B-cell-depleted T cells, or PBMCs.

The CDR3 length is 13 residues. V was clipped by 4 bases and J by 1 base, with 8 bases between them. The germline CDR1 and CDR2 sequences are LGHDT and YNNKEL (reference sequence). As handled by the study authors: Estimated nucleated cell counts came from reference gene primer amplification. The table came from immunoSEQ multiplex PCR; TCRdb's copy has only in-frame clones and leaves some out. V, J and clone size reflect that table, while D and trimming were determined from the DNA. The table includes 200,000 to 300,000 clones, roughly four fifths detected once. The TCR sequence derives from a man in his fifties with acute or convalescent COVID-19. This chain connects TRBV3-1 (or the pseudogene TRBV3-2) to TRBJ2-7; no reliable D call. The sample was peripheral blood. The CDR3 loop reads CASSRSESYEQYF. The CDR3 DNA reads as TGTGCCAGCAGCCGGTCGGAGTCCTACGAGCAGTACTTC.